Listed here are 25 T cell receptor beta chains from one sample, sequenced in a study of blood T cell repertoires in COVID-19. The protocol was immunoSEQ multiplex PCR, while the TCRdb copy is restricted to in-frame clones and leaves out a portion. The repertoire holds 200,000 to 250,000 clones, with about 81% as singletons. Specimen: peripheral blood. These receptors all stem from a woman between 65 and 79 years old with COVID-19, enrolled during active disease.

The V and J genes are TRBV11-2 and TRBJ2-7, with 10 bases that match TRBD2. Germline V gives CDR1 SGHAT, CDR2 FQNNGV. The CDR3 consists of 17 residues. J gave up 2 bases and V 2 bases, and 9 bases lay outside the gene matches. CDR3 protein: CASSLWPSGSATYEQYF. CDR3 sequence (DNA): TGTGCCAGCAGCTTATGGCCTAGCGGGAGTGCGACCTACGAGCAGTACTTC.

The CDR3 spells CASSPRGGPGETQYF. In DNA, the CDR3 is TGTGCCAGCTCACCCCGAGGAGGGCCTGGAGAGACCCAGTACTTC. This chain links TRBV18 with TRBJ2-5; D possibly corresponds to TRBD2 (6 bases). Looked up from germline, CDR1 is KGHSH and CDR2 is LQKENI. The CDR3 extends over 15 amino acids. V lost 3 bases, J lost 4 bases, and 15 bases lay in between. The full variable domain, rest sourced from reference TRBV18 and TRBJ2-5, is NAGVMQNPRHLVRRRGQEARLRCSPMKGHSHVYWYRQLPEEGLKFMVYLQKENIIDESGMPKERFSAEFPKEGPSILRIQQVVRGDSAAYFCASSPRGGPGETQYFGPGTRLLVL.

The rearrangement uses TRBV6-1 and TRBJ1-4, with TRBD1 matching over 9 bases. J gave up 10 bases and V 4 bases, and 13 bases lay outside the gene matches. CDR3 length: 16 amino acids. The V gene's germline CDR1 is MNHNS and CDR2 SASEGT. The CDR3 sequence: CASSAFSDRGMGKLFF. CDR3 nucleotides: TGTGCCAGCAGTGCCTTCTCTGACAGGGGGATGGGAAAACTGTTTTTT.

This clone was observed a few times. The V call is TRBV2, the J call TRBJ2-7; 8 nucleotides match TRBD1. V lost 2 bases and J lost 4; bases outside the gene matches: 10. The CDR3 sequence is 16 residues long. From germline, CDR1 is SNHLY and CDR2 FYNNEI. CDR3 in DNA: TGTGCCAGCAGTGAACGGACAGGGCGAGGTTCTTACGAGCAGTACTTC. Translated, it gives CASSERTGRGSYEQYF.

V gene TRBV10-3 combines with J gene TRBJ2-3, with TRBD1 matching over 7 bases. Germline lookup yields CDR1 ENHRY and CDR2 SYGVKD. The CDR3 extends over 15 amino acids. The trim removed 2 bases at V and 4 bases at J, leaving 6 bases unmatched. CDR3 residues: CAISEGDRAPDTQYF. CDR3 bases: TGTGCCATCAGTGAGGGTGACAGGGCCCCAGATACGCAGTATTTT.

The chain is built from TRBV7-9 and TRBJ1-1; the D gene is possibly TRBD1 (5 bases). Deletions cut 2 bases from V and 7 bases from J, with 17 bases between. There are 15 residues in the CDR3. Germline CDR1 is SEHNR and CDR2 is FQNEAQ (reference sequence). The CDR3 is CASSLRPTGAYEAFF. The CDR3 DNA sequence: TGTGCCAGCAGCTTAAGACCCACAGGCGCATATGAAGCTTTCTTT. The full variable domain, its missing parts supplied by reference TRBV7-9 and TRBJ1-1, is DTGVSQNPRHKITKRGQNVTFRCDPISEHNRLYWYRQTLGQGPEFLTYFQNEAQLEKSRLLSDRFSAERPKGSFSTLEIQRTEQGDSAMYLCASSLRPTGAYEAFFGQGTRLTVV.

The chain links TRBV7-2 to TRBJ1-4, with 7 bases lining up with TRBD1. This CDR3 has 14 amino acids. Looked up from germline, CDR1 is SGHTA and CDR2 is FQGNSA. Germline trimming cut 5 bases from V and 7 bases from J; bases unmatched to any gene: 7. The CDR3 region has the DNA TGTGCCAGCAGCCAGGGACAGAGAACTGAAAAACTGTTTTTT. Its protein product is CASSQGQRTEKLFF.

The CDR3 sequence: CASSPRRQRNTEAFF. Here the CDR3 DNA reads TGTGCCAGCAGCCCGAGGCGGCAGAGGAACACTGAAGCTTTCTTT. The chain combines TRBV5-6 with TRBJ1-1, with D unresolved. CDR3 length equals 15 residues. CDR1 is SGHDT and CDR2 is YYEEEE in the germline V gene. Trimming pared 4 bases from V and 1 base from J, leaving 14 bases between.

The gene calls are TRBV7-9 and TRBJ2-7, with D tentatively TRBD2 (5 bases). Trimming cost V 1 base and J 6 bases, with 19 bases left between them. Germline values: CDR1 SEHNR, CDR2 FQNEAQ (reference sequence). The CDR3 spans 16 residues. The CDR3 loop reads CASSLDKERSGLEQYF. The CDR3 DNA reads TGTGCCAGCAGCTTAGACAAGGAGCGGAGTGGCCTCGAGCAGTACTTC.

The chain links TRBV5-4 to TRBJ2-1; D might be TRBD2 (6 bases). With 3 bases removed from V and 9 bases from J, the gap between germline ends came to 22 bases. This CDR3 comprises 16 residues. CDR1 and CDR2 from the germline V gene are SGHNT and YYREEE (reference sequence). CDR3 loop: CASSSGGIRFGGEQFF. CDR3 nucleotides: TGTGCCAGCAGCTCTGGGGGGATCCGGTTTGGCGGTGAGCAGTTCTTC.

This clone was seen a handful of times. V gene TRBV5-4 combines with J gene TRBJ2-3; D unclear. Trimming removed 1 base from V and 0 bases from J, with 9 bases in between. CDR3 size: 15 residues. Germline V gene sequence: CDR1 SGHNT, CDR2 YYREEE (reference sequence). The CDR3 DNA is TGTGCCAGCAGCTTGTCGGGTGGTAGCACAGATACGCAGTATTTT. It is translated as CASSLSGGSTDTQYF.

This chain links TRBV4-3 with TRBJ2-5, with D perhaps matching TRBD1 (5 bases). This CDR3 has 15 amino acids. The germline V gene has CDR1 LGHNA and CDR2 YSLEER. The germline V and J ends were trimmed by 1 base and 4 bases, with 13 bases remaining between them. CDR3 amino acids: CASSQAHGHLETQYF. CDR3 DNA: TGCGCCAGCAGCCAAGCGCACGGACACCTAGAGACCCAGTACTTC.

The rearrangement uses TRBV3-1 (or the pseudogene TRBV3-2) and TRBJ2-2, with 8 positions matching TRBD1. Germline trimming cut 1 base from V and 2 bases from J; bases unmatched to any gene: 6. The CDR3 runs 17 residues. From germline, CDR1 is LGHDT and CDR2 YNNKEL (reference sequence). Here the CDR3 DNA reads TGTGCCAGCAGCCAAGGGACAGGGCCGCTAAACACCGGGGAGCTGTTTTTT. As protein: CASSQGTGPLNTGELFF.

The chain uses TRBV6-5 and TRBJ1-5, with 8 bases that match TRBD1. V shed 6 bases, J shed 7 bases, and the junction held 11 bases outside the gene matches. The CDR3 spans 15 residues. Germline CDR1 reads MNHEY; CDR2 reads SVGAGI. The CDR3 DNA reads TGTGCCAGCAGGGTGGGACAGGCTGCCGGGCAGCCCCAGCATTTT. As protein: CASRVGQAAGQPQHF.

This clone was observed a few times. The CDR3 spells CASSPSTRGSNQPQHF. The DNA for the CDR3 is TGTGCCAGCTCACCTTCCACCAGGGGAAGCAATCAGCCCCAGCATTTT. The chain links TRBV18 to TRBJ1-5; possibly TRBD1 for D (6 bases). The CDR3 length is 16 residues. Germline V gene data show CDR1 as KGHSH and CDR2 as LQKENI. V lost 3 bases and J lost 1, with 13 bases in between.

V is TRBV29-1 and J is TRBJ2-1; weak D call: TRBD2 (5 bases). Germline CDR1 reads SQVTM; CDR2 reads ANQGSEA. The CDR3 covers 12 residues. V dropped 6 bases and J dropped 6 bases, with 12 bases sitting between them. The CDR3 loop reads CSVGNAGNEQFF. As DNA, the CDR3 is TGCAGCGTCGGAAATGCGGGCAATGAGCAGTTCTTC.

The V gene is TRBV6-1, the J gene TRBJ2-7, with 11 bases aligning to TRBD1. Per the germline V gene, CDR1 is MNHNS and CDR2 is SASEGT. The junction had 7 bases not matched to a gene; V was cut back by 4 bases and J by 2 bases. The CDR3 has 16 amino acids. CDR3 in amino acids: CASSGGQGVGTYEQYF. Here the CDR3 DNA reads TGTGCCAGCAGTGGGGGACAGGGGGTCGGTACCTACGAGCAGTACTTC.

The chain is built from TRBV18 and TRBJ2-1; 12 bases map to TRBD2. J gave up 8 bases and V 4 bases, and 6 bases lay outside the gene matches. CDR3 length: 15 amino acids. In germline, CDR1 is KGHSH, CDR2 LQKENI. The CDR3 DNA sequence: TGTGCCAGCTCACTTCGGACTAGCGGGACCCATGAGCAGTTCTTC. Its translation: CASSLRTSGTHEQFF.

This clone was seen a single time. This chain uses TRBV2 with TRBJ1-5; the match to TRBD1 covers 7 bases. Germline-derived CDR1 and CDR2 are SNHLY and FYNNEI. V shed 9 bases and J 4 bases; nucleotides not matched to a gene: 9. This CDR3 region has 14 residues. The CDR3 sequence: CASRDRVLNQPQHF. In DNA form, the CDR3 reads TGTGCCAGTCGAGACAGGGTCCTGAATCAGCCCCAGCATTTT.

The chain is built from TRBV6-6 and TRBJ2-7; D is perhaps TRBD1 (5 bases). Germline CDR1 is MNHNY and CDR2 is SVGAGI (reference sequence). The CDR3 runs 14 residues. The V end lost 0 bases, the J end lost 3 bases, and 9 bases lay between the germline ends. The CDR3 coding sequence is TGTGCCAGCAGTTACTCGAGTGACAGCTACGAGCAGTACTTC. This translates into CASSYSSDSYEQYF.

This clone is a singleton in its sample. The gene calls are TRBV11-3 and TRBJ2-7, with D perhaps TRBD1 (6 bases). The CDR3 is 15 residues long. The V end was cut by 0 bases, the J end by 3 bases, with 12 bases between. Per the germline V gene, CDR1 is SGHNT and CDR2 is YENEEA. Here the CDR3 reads CASSLEGQNFYEQYF. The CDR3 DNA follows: TGTGCCAGCAGCTTAGAAGGACAGAACTTCTACGAGCAGTACTTC.

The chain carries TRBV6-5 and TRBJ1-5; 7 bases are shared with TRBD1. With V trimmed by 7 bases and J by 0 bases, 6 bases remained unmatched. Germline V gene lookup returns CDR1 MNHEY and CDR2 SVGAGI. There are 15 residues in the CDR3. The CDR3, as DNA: TGTGCCAGCACCGTGGGACAGAATAGCAATCAGCCCCAGCATTTT. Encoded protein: CASTVGQNSNQPQHF.

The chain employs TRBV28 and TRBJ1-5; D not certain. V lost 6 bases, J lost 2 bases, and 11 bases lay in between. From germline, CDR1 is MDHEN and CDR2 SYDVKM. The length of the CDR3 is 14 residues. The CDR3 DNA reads TGTGCCAGCAGCCGGTCCTTTGGCAATCAGCCCCAGCATTTT. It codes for CASSRSFGNQPQHF.

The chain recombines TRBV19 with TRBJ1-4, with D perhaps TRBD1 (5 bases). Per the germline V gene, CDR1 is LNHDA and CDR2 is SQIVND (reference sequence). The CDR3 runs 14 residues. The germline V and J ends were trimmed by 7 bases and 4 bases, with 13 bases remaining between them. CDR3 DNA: TGTGCCAGTAAGACCCAGGGCCGTAATGAAAAACTGTTTTTT. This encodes CASKTQGRNEKLFF. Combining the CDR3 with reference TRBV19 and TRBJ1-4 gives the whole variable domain DGGITQSPKYLFRKEGQNVTLSCEQNLNHDAMYWYRQDPGQGLRLIYYSQIVNDFQKGDIAEGYSVSREKKESFPLTVTSAQKNPTAFYLCASKTQGRNEKLFFGSGTQLSVL.

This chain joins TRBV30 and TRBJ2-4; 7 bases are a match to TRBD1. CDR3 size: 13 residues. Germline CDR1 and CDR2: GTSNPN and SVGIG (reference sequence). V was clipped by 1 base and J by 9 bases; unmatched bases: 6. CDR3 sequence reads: CAWSARDSFIQYF. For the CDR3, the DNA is TGTGCCTGGAGTGCCCGGGACAGTTTCATTCAGTACTTC.